The clone carrying this T cell receptor beta chain was seen repeatedly, ten times or more. Its antigen remains unknown. The V end was cut by 5 bases, the J end by 2 bases, with 13 bases between. The CDR3 runs 14 residues. Per germline, CDR1 DFQATT and CDR2 SNEGSKA (reference sequence). Time point given: persistent/refractory GD, antithyroid drugs over 5 years with positive TRAb. RNA isolated from PBMCs was used to make the TCR library. Graves' disease diagnoses followed American Thyroid Association guidelines. The TCR beta library used iRepertoire HTBI primers with Arm-PCR amplification of CDR3. Via MiXCR, TCRdb re-called the multiplex PCR reads, giving one row per CDR3 protein. The sample yields more than 300,000 distinct CDR3 sequences, more than 20% seen once. The data are from a study of regulatory T cells in long-lasting Graves disease. Study results and caveats: Peripheral blood, not thyroid tissue, was the sole material studied. Patients with persistent disease showed a bias toward TRBV28, TRBJ1-2 and TRBJ2-5. Persistent Graves' patients showed less TCR diversity than newly diagnosed patients showed.

The source material was peripheral blood mononuclear cells (PBMCs), sampled when the disease was refractory, from a patient treated with antithyroid drugs. The clonotype was recovered from a woman aged 40 to 50 with Graves disease. J is TRBJ2-4 and V is TRBV20-1; possible D gene TRBD1, 6 bases. The CDR3 nucleotides read TGCAGTGCTCCCCCCGGGGACACCAAAAACATTCAGTACTTC. Protein sequence: CSAPPGDTKNIQYF.